This T cell receptor (beta chain) is drawn from a study of Graves' ophthalmopathy and Graves' hyperthyroidism. This clonotype was observed at least ten times. Its target is unknown. Using RNA transcripts, the TCR beta CDR3 regions were amplified. The first round was an RT-PCR with HTBI primers, and the second round was a multiplex PCR. From the multiplex PCR reads, TCRdb called clonotypes with MiXCR, one entry per CDR3 protein. The table shows 300,000 to 400,000 distinct CDR3 sequences, with 17% occurring only once. Findings and caveats of the study: The 13-signature model separated ophthalmopathy from stable hyperthyroidism at almost 90% sensitivity and approximately 79% specificity. The authors also found most expanded thyroid clonotypes above 0.001 frequency in blood.

The TCR comes from an adult man with Graves' ophthalmopathy. Sequencing input: peripheral blood.

CDR3: CASSEGGIQETQYF. The CDR3 DNA sequence: TGTGCCAGCAGTGAAGGAGGGATTCAAGAGACCCAGTACTTC. This chain connects TRBV6-1 to TRBJ2-5, with D perhaps matching TRBD2 (5 bases). Trimming removed 1 base at V and 2 bases at J, with 8 bases between. Germline V gives CDR1 MNHNS, CDR2 SASEGT. The CDR3 length is 14 residues.